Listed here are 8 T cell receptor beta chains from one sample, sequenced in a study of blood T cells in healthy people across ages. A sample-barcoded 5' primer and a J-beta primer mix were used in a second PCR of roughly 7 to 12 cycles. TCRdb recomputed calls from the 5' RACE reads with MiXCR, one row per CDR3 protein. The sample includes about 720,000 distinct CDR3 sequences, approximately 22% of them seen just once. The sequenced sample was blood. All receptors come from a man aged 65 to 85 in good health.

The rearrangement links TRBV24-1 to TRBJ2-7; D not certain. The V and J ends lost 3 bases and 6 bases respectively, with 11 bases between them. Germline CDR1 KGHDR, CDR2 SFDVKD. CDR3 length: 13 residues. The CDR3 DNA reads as TGTGCCACCAGTGATGCAGCCGTCCTCGAGCAGTACTTC. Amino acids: CATSDAAVLEQYF.

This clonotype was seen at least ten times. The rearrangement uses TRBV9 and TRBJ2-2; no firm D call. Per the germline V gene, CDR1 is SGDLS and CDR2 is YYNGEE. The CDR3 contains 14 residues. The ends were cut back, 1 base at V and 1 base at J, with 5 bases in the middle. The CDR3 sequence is CASSVLQNTGELFF. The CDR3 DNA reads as TGTGCCAGCAGCGTACTGCAGAACACCGGGGAGCTGTTTTTT.

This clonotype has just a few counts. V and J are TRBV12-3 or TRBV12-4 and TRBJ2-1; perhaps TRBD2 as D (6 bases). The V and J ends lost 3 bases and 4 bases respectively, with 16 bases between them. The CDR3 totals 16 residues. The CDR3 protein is CASSFWQGGVYNEQFF. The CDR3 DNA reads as TGTGCCAGCAGTTTCTGGCAGGGAGGCGTTTACAATGAGCAGTTCTTC.

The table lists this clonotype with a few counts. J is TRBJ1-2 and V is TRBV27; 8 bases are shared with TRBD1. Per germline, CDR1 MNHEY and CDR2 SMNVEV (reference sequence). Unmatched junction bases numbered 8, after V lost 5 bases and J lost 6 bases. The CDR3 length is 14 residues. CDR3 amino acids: CASSLKTGAHGYTF. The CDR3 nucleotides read TGTGCCAGCAGTCTAAAGACAGGGGCCCATGGCTACACCTTC.

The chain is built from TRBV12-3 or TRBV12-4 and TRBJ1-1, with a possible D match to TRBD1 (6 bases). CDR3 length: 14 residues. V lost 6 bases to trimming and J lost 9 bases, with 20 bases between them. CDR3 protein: CASSEGGGSLKAFF. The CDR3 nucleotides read TGTGCCAGCAGCGAAGGGGGGGGCTCACTGAAAGCTTTCTTT.

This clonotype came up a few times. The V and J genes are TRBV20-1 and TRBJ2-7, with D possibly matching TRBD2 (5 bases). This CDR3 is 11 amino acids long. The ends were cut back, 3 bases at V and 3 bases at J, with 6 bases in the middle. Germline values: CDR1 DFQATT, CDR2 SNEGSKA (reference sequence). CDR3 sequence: CSARGVYEQYF. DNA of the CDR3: TGCAGTGCTAGGGGAGTCTACGAGCAGTACTTC.

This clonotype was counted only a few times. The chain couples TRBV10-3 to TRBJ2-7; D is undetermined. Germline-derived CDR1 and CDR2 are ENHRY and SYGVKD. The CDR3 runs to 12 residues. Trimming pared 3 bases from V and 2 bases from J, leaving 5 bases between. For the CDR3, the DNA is TGTGCCATCAGTGACACGGCCTACGAGCAGTACGTC. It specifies CAISDTAYEQYV.

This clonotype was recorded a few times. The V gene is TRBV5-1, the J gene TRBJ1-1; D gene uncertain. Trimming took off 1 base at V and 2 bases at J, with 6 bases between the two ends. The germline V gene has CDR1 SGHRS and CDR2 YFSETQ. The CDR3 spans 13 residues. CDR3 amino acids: CASSLWQNTEAFF. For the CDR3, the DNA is TGCGCCAGCAGCTTGTGGCAAAACACTGAAGCTTTCTTT.